The entry below describes one T cell receptor beta chain. This sample is drawn from a study of blood T cell repertoires in COVID-19. Study in general: Acute and convalescent COVID-19 specimens originated in the United States, Italy and Spain. PBMCs, B-cell-depleted T cells, or T cells provided the cDNA or gDNA that made up the material.

As handled by the study authors: Researchers report that nucleated cell counts were estimated from reference gene primer amplification. Libraries were prepared by immunoSEQ multiplex PCR; TCRdb keeps only in-frame clonotypes and omits some of them. That table gives V, J and clone size, and the DNA gave D and trimming. This table holds roughly 200,000 clones, approximately 87% found once. The sample consisted of peripheral blood. The receptor was isolated from a man aged 60-69 years who had recovered from COVID-19.

CDR3 protein: CASSPRDRGKDTQYF. In nucleotides, the CDR3 is TGTGCCAGCAGCCCGAGGGACAGGGGGAAGGATACGCAGTATTTT. The chain couples TRBV5-4 to TRBJ2-3; 11 nucleotides match TRBD1. This CDR3 contains 15 residues. V lost 4 bases, J lost 6 bases, and 7 bases stayed unmatched. Per germline, CDR1 SGHNT and CDR2 YYREEE (reference sequence). The whole variable domain, remainder taken from reference TRBV5-4 and TRBJ2-3, is ETGVTQSPTHLIKTRGQQVTLRCSSQSGHNTVSWYQQALGQGPQFIFQYYREEENGRGNFPPRFSGLQFPNYSSELNVNALELDDSALYLCASSPRDRGKDTQYFGPGTRLTVL.